These 28 T cell receptor beta chains originate from one sample sequenced in a study of technical replicates of blood from several donors. This table comes from immunoSEQ multiplex PCR, and its TCRdb copy is limited to in-frame clones, with some not included. The sample holds tens of thousands of clones, 95% to 98% seen once. What was sequenced was T cells isolated from PBMCs. Receptors originate from a human donor in good health.

This clone was seen once. The V gene is TRBV6-4, the J gene TRBJ2-1; 10 nucleotides line up with TRBD2. The CDR3 covers 14 residues. Per germline, CDR1 MRHNA and CDR2 SNTAGT. V lost 3 bases, J lost 4 bases, and 0 bases stayed unmatched. Here the CDR3 DNA reads TGTGCCAGCAGTGAGACTAGCGGGTACAATGAGCAGTTCTTC. Its translation is CASSETSGYNEQFF.

The chain is built from TRBV30 and TRBJ2-1; weak D call: TRBD2 (5 bases). V gave up 0 bases and J gave up 0 bases, with 15 bases separating them. The CDR3 is 17 residues long. In germline, CDR1 is GTSNPN, CDR2 SVGIG (reference sequence). CDR3 protein: CAWSVTRLPSSYNEQFF. The CDR3, as DNA: TGTGCCTGGAGTGTCACTAGACTCCCAAGCTCCTACAATGAGCAGTTCTTC.

The chain carries TRBV9 and TRBJ2-3; possibly TRBD2 for D (6 bases). This CDR3 has 16 amino acids. Trimming shortened V by 0 bases and J by 2 bases, and 13 bases separated the two germline ends. The V gene's germline CDR1 is SGDLS and CDR2 YYNGEE. Here the CDR3 DNA reads TGTGCCAGCAGCGTAGGGCCTAGCGACTACACAGATACGCAGTATTTT. Protein sequence: CASSVGPSDYTDTQYF.

J is TRBJ1-5 and V is TRBV10-3; no firm D call. This CDR3 is built from 12 residues. Germline V gene lookup returns CDR1 ENHRY and CDR2 SYGVKD. V was shortened by 5 bases and J by 3 bases, with 5 bases between the two germline ends. The CDR3 nucleotides are TGTGCCATCAGTTCTCCCAATCAGCCCCAGCATTTT. Translation: CAISSPNQPQHF.

The V and J genes are TRBV5-1 and TRBJ1-1, with a weak D call TRBD1 (6 bases). This CDR3 has 14 amino acids. Germline values: CDR1 SGHRS, CDR2 YFSETQ. Deletions cut 4 bases from V and 1 base from J, with 11 bases between. The CDR3 loop is CASSADSWNTEAFF. The CDR3 coding sequence is TGCGCCAGCAGCGCGGACAGTTGGAACACTGAAGCTTTCTTT.

The chain links TRBV27 to TRBJ1-3; 7 nucleotides agree with TRBD1. Germline V lookup: CDR1 MNHEY, CDR2 SMNVEV (reference sequence). Trimming took 5 bases from V and 3 from J; bases not matched to a gene: 10. There are 16 residues in the CDR3. The CDR3 spells CASSTRAGGHGNTIYF. In DNA form, the CDR3 reads TGTGCCAGCAGTACCCGGGCAGGGGGTCATGGAAACACCATATATTTT.

V is TRBV25-1 and J is TRBJ2-7, with 10 bases lining up with TRBD1. Germline CDR1 and CDR2: MGHDK and SYGVNS. V shed 2 bases and J 5 bases; nucleotides not matched to a gene: 12. CDR3 length: 17 residues. CDR3 nucleotides: TGTGCCAGCAGTGAACCTCTTGGGGGACAGGGGTTCCACGAGCAGTACTTC. This gives the protein CASSEPLGGQGFHEQYF.

The J gene is TRBJ2-7, the V gene TRBV5-1, with TRBD2 identical over 7 bases. CDR1 and CDR2 (germline): SGHRS, YFSETQ. The junction had 15 bases not matched to a gene; V was cut back by 4 bases and J by 2 bases. CDR3 length: 17 amino acids. Here the CDR3 DNA reads TGCGCCAGCAGCCCGAGGGAGGGCCCGGGGAGTACCTACGAGCAGTACTTC. Protein product: CASSPREGPGSTYEQYF.

V and J are TRBV4-1 and TRBJ2-7; 9 positions agree with TRBD2. Losses at the gene ends were 0 bases for V and 2 bases for J; bases not matched to a gene: 5. This CDR3 is 16 amino acids long. Germline CDR1 is MGHRA and CDR2 is YSYEKL. CDR3 DNA sequence: TGCGCCAGCAGCCAAGATGCGGGGGGGAGGGCCTACGAGCAGTACTTC. This gives the protein CASSQDAGGRAYEQYF.

This chain uses TRBV25-1 with TRBJ2-1; 11 nucleotides agree with TRBD2. Germline-derived CDR1 and CDR2 are MGHDK and SYGVNS. This CDR3 has 16 residues. Trimming cost V 6 bases and J 6 bases; bases outside gene matches: 10. The CDR3 DNA reads as TGTGCCAGCAGCCAGGGACTAGCGGTACTTGGCAATGAGCAGTTCTTC. It encodes CASSQGLAVLGNEQFF.

The J gene is TRBJ1-2, the V gene TRBV6-5, with a weak D call TRBD1 (6 bases). The V end lost 3 bases, the J end lost 8 bases, and 13 bases lay between the germline ends. CDR1 and CDR2 (germline): MNHEY, SVGAGI. CDR3 length: 13 residues. In DNA, the CDR3 is TGTGCCAGCAGTTATCAGGGGATTTGGGGCTACACCTTC. Translated, it gives CASSYQGIWGYTF.

V is TRBV15 and J is TRBJ1-1, with D tentatively TRBD1 (5 bases). Germline-derived CDR1 and CDR2 are LNHNV and YYDKDF (reference sequence). V was trimmed by 4 bases and J by 7 bases, leaving 7 bases between them. This CDR3 contains 11 residues. CDR3 bases: TGTGCCACCAGCATGGGGGGTGAAGCTTTCTTT. This encodes CATSMGGEAFF.

V is TRBV15 and J is TRBJ2-6; D perhaps matches TRBD2 (5 bases). Trimming removed 1 base at V and 4 bases at J, with 8 bases between. From germline, CDR1 is LNHNV and CDR2 YYDKDF (reference sequence). The CDR3 extends over 15 amino acids. CDR3 DNA sequence: TGTGCCACCAGCAGAGCGGGGTACGGGGCCAACGTCCTGACTTTC. Protein product: CATSRAGYGANVLTF.

The rearrangement uses TRBV11-3 and TRBJ2-7; no definite D call. There are 11 residues in the CDR3. V shed 3 bases and J shed 5 bases, with 5 bases lying between them. CDR1 SGHNT and CDR2 YENEEA come from the germline V gene. CDR3 coding DNA: TGTGCCAGCAGCTTCGTCGACGAGCAGTACTTC. This encodes CASSFVDEQYF.

V and J are TRBV7-9 and TRBJ1-5, with D possibly TRBD1 on 5 matching bases. The CDR3 is 14 residues long. The V and J ends lost 5 bases and 8 bases respectively, with 16 bases between them. Germline V CDR1 and CDR2: SEHNR, FQNEAQ (reference sequence). CDR3 coding DNA: TGTGCCAGCAGCCATGGACAACTAAGAGAGCCCCAGCATTTT. This codes for CASSHGQLREPQHF.

This chain uses TRBV7-9 with TRBJ1-1; the D gene is possibly TRBD1 (6 bases). Germline CDR1 and CDR2: SEHNR and FQNEAQ (reference sequence). The CDR3 has 14 residues. With 8 bases removed from V and 4 bases from J, the gap between germline ends came to 17 bases. CDR3 sequence (DNA): TGTGCCAGCTCCCGACAGGCGGAGAGCACTGAAGCTTTCTTT. Translation: CASSRQAESTEAFF.

The chain couples TRBV5-4 to TRBJ2-5, with D perhaps matching TRBD2 (5 bases). The CDR3 contains 15 residues. Germline CDR1 is SGHNT and CDR2 is YYREEE (reference sequence). Trimming removed 3 bases from V and 2 bases from J, with 14 bases in between. The chain's CDR3 is CASSSSPGYQETQYF. As DNA, the CDR3 is TGTGCCAGCAGCTCGAGTCCGGGGTATCAAGAGACCCAGTACTTC.

The chain recombines TRBV7-6 with TRBJ2-7, with D possibly being TRBD2 (5 bases). Per germline, CDR1 SGHVS and CDR2 FNYEAQ. V was clipped by 2 bases and J by 4 bases, with 9 bases between them. The CDR3 spans 13 residues. Written as DNA, the CDR3 is TGTGCCAGCAGCTTAACAGCGGTTTACGAGCAGTACTTC. Its translation: CASSLTAVYEQYF. The full variable domain, completed using reference TRBV7-6 and TRBJ2-7, is GAGVSQSPRYKVTKRGQDVALRCDPISGHVSLYWYRQALGQGPEFLTYFNYEAQQDKSGLPNDRFSAERPEGSISTLTIQRTEQRDSAMYRCASSLTAVYEQYFGPGTRLTVT.

J is TRBJ2-7 and V is TRBV7-9; 14 bases align to TRBD2. Germline V gene lookup returns CDR1 SEHNR and CDR2 FQNEAQ (reference sequence). V lost 7 bases to trimming and J lost 7 bases; unmatched junction nucleotides: 3. The CDR3 extends over 13 amino acids. The DNA of the CDR3 is TGTGCCAGCAAGGGACTAGCGGGGGAGGAGCAGTACTTC. It encodes CASKGLAGEEQYF.

This chain connects TRBV27 to TRBJ1-1, with 7 bases matching TRBD1. This CDR3 region has 13 residues. V shed 5 bases, J shed 3 bases, and the junction held 3 bases outside the gene matches. The germline V gene has CDR1 MNHEY and CDR2 SMNVEV (reference sequence). The CDR3 region has the DNA TGTGCCAGCAGTAACAGGGGAGACACTGAAGCTTTCTTT. Amino acids: CASSNRGDTEAFF.

The chain links TRBV5-1 to TRBJ2-1; D is possibly TRBD1 (6 bases). Germline lookup yields CDR1 SGHRS and CDR2 YFSETQ. Trimming took 1 base from V and 0 from J, leaving 11 bases between them. CDR3 length equals 16 residues. CDR3 protein: CASSLSGAISYNEQFF. Written as DNA, the CDR3 is TGCGCCAGCAGCTTGTCAGGGGCAATCTCCTACAATGAGCAGTTCTTC.

The chain is built from TRBV7-6 and TRBJ1-5; 7 nucleotides align to TRBD1. The V gene end was trimmed by 0 bases and the J gene end by 3 bases; junction bases not matched to a gene: 5. The V gene's germline CDR1 is SGHVS and CDR2 FNYEAQ. This CDR3 spans 16 amino acids. The CDR3 bases are TGTGCCAGCAGCTTAGCAGGGGGCGGGATCAATCAGCCCCAGCATTTT. This sequence encodes CASSLAGGGINQPQHF.

The chain recombines TRBV6-6 with TRBJ1-1; maybe TRBD1 (5 bases). V lost 5 bases and J 4 bases, leaving 14 bases between the germline ends. CDR1 and CDR2 (germline): MNHNY, SVGAGI (reference sequence). The CDR3 loop spans 14 amino acids. The CDR3 DNA sequence: TGTGCCAGCAGTCAGACAGTGAGTGGCACTGAAGCTTTCTTT. This sequence encodes CASSQTVSGTEAFF.

The genes are TRBV6-1 and TRBJ1-2, with a tentative D call TRBD1 (5 bases). Germline CDR1 reads MNHNS; CDR2 reads SASEGT. The CDR3 sequence is 14 residues long. V gave up 5 bases and J gave up 7 bases, with 17 bases separating them. CDR3 bases: TGTGCCAGCAGTAGTTCCGGGACTCCGGGTGGCTACACCTTC. The encoded protein is CASSSSGTPGGYTF.

The V gene is TRBV10-3, the J gene TRBJ2-3; D is unclear. Trimming pared 0 bases from V and 0 bases from J, leaving 10 bases between. The CDR3 contains 16 residues. CDR1 is ENHRY and CDR2 is SYGVKD in the germline V gene. In DNA form, the CDR3 reads TGTGCCATCAGTGAGTCTTACGGTATGAGCACAGATACGCAGTATTTT. Its translation is CAISESYGMSTDTQYF.

This chain joins TRBV4-1 and TRBJ1-2; 7 nucleotides line up with TRBD1. This CDR3 has 18 residues. The V segment lost 0 bases and the J segment 4 bases; nucleotides outside the gene matches: 14. Germline V gene lookup returns CDR1 MGHRA and CDR2 YSYEKL. The DNA for the CDR3 is TGCGCCAGCAGCCAAGAAGGCGGGACAGTCCACCCGGTCTATGGCTACACCTTC. The encoded protein is CASSQEGGTVHPVYGYTF.

The chain has TRBV29-1 and TRBJ2-7, with 7 bases aligning to TRBD1. Losses at the gene ends were 4 bases for V and 2 bases for J; bases not matched to a gene: 14. Germline CDR1 and CDR2: SQVTM and ANQGSEA. The CDR3 runs 16 residues. The CDR3 protein is CSVVPGGVSRAYEQYF. The CDR3 nucleotides are TGCAGCGTTGTACCAGGGGGTGTGTCACGTGCCTACGAGCAGTACTTC.

V and J are TRBV11-2 and TRBJ2-3, with no clear D. Germline lookup yields CDR1 SGHAT and CDR2 FQNNGV. Trimming removed 2 bases from V and 0 bases from J, with 9 bases in between. The CDR3 is made up of 15 amino acids. The CDR3 DNA is TGTGCCAGCAGCTTATCCCGTCTGAGCACAGATACGCAGTATTTT. This gives the protein CASSLSRLSTDTQYF.